These T cell receptor beta chains were read from a single sample in a study of blood T cell repertoires in COVID-19. TCRdb keeps only in-frame clones here, not all; method: immunoSEQ multiplex PCR. This table holds some 180,000 clones, around 90% found once. Input material: peripheral blood. All receptors derive from a man in his fifties or sixties with acute or convalescent COVID-19. The CDR3 runs from the conserved cysteine through the conserved F or W.

>TRBV10-3
CAISGGGTGRYEQFF
>TRBV3-1/TRBV3-2
CASSQGNRGPVEQYF
>TRBV7-2
CASIITSGSTDTQYF
>TRBV7-9
CASSIRGRPYEQYF
>TRBV4-1
CASSQDSGAMNNQPQHF
>TRBV10-3
CAISTAPRGQPQHF
>TRBV10-3
CAISESIRGAGDNEQFF
>TRBV4-2
CASSPTSGGAVGTDTQYF
>TRBV19
CASKGKDRVLDQPQHF
>TRBV7-2
CASSLSGRVTGELFF
>TRBV7-9
CASTFNRDRSSDTQYF
>TRBV5-1
CASVLAGGNTQYF
>TRBV3-1/TRBV3-2
CASSLERTQQFF
>TRBV27
CASSLRTSGLYEQYF
>TRBV11-2
CASSFQGLTYEQYF
>TRBV27
CASGPTRLNSNQPQHF
>TRBV6-5
CASSYKAGGSTDTQYF
>TRBV28
CASRTGPAYEQYF
>TRBV19
CASKDRGYEQYF
>TRBV5-1
CASSEIASYEQYF
>TRBV18
CASSLGQNTEAFF
>TRBV24-1
CATSDGRDSLNSNQPQHF
>TRBV6-1
CASSETGIQPQHF
>TRBV2
CASQTTGTNTGELFF
>TRBV19
CASSIGSGGRYQPQHF
>TRBV28
CASSTPSSGRAKDTQYF
>TRBV13
CASSMCRGEYTDTQYF
>TRBV19
CASLQGFGTEAFF
>TRBV7-2
CASSRSTGVIEKLFF
>TRBV7-3
CASSLRSGLLNEQFF
>TRBV5-1
CASSRGQATNSPLHF
>TRBV9
CASSVIEVSYNEQFF
>TRBV5-1
CASRESGNLETQYF
>TRBV27
CASSLFRAGTDTQYF
>TRBV7-9
CASSSGRGGRTDTQYF
>TRBV29-1
CSVRGTSGRGPTDTQYF
>TRBV4-2
CASSPEEATMRNTEAFF
>TRBV6-5
CASSGTGISGYTF
>TRBV11-2
CASSFAGADTQYF
>TRBV21-1
CASSTRQGTKNIQYF
>TRBV5-6
CASLRQGADEKLFF
>TRBV5-1
CASSLVASGTYEQYF
>TRBV7-3
CASSSPAGGQNEQFF
>TRBV9
CASSVGAGGRSGYTF
>TRBV5-4
CASSSPDRGRETQYF
>TRBV25-1
CASSTASNTIYF
>TRBV7-3
CASSLRPTSGIGNEQFF
>TRBV4-2
CASSQTGDSNQPQHF
>TRBV28
CASSLPLTSGNSYEQYF
>TRBV6-5
CASSLSVGSYEQYF
>TRBV7-3
CASSLNSGGGNEQFF
>TRBV30
CAWGQGREGEKLFF
>TRBV18
CASSPAGGMTGELFF
>TRBV19
CASSIGGGMGTQYF
>TRBV11-1
CASRPPRGSNTGELFF
>TRBV6-2/TRBV6-3
CASSYNRGRGSYEQYF
>TRBV28
CASSRSRSGSTDTQYF
>TRBV27
CASSRQVADTQYF
>TRBV9
CASSVGASGVLAEQYF